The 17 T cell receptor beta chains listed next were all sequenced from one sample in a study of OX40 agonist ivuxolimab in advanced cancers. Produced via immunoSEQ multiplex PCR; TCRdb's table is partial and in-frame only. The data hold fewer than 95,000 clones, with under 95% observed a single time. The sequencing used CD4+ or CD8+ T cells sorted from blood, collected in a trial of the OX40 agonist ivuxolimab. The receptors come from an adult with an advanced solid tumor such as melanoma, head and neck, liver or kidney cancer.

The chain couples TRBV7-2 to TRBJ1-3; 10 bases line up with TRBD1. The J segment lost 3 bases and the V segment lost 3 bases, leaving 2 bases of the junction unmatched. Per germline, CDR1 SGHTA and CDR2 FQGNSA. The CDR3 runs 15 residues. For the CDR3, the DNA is TGTGCCAGCAGCTTCCGGACAGGGGGTGGAAACACCATATATTTT. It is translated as CASSFRTGGGNTIYF.

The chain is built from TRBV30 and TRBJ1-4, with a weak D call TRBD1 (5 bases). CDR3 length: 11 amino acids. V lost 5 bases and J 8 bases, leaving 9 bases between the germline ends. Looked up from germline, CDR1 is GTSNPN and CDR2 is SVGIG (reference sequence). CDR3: CAWGGVEKLFF. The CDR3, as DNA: TGTGCCTGGGGGGGTGTAGAAAAACTGTTTTTT.

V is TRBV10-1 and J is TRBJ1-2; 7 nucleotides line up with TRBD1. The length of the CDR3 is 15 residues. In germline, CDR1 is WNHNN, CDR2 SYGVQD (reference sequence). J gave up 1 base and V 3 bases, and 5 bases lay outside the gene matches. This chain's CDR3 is CASSEGGQINYGYTF. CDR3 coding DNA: TGCGCCAGCAGTGAAGGGGGACAGATTAACTATGGCTACACCTTC.

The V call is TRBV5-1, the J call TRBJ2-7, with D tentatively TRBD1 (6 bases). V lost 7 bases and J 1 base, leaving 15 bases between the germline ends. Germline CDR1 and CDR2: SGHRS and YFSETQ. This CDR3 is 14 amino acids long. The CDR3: CASAGTYSSYEQYF. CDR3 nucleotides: TGCGCCAGCGCCGGGACATATTCGTCCTACGAGCAGTACTTC.

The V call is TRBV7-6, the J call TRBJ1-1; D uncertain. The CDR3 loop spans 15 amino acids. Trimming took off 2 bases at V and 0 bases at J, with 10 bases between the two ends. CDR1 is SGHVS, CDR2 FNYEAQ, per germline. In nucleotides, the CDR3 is TGTGCCAGCAGCTTAAGTCTCGCAATGAACACTGAAGCTTTCTTT. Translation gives CASSLSLAMNTEAFF.

Here the CDR3 DNA reads TGTGCCAGCAGCCCATCATTCCTGGCAGGGGTGTATGGCTACACCTTC. Translating gives CASSPSFLAGVYGYTF. This chain connects TRBV7-2 to TRBJ1-2; D possibly corresponds to TRBD1 (6 bases). Germline CDR1 SGHTA, CDR2 FQGNSA. The CDR3 is 16 amino acids. Trimming shortened V by 5 bases and J by 5 bases, and 21 bases separated the two germline ends.

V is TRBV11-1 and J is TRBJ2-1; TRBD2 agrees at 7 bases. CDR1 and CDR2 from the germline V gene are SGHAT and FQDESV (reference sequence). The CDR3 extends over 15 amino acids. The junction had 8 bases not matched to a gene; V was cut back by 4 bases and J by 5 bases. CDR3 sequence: CASSYSGRRNNEQFF. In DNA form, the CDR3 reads TGTGCCAGCAGCTATTCCGGGAGGAGGAACAATGAGCAGTTCTTC.

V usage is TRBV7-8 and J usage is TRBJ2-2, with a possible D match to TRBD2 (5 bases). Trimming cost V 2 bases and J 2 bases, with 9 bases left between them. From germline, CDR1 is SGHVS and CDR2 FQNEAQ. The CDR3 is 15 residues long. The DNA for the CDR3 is TGTGCCAGCAGCTTAAGCAGCGGAAACACCGGGGAGCTGTTTTTT. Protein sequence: CASSLSSGNTGELFF. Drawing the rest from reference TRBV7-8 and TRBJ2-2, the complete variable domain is GAGVSQSPRYKVAKRGQDVALRCDPISGHVSLFWYQQALGQGPEFLTYFQNEAQLDKSGLPSDRFFAERPEGSVSTLKIQRTQQEDSAVYLCASSLSSGNTGELFFGEGSRLTVL.

Written as DNA, the CDR3 is TGTGCCATAAGTCCGGGACAGGGGACTGATGGCTACACCTTC. Protein product: CAISPGQGTDGYTF. The chain links TRBV10-3 to TRBJ1-2, with TRBD1 identical over 10 bases. Germline V lookup: CDR1 ENHRY, CDR2 SYGVKD. Unmatched junction bases numbered 10, after V lost 9 bases and J lost 6 bases. The CDR3 is made up of 14 amino acids.

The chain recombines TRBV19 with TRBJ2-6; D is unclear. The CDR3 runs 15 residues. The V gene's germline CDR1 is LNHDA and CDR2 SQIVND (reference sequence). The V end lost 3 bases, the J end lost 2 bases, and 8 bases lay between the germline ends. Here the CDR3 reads CASSIPGTGANVLTF. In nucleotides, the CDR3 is TGTGCCAGTAGTATCCCTGGGACTGGGGCCAACGTCCTGACTTTC.

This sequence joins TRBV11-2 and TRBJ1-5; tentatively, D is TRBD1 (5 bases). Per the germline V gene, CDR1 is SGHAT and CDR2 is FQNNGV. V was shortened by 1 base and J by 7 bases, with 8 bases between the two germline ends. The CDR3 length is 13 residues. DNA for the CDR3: TGTGCCAGCAGCTTAGCTGGGGGGCAGCCCCAGCATTTT. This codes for CASSLAGGQPQHF.

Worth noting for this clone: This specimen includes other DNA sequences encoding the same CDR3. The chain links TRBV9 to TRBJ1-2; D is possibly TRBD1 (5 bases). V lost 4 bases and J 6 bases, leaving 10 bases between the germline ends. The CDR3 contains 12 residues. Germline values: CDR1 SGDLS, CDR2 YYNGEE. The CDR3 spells CASSLTGDGYTF. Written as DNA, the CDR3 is TGTGCCAGCAGCCTCACAGGAGATGGCTACACCTTC.

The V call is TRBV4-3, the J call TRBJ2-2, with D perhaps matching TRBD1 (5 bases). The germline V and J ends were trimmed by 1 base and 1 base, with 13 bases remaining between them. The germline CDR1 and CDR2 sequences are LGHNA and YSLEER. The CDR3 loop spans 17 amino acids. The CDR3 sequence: CASSQGAGSLNTGELFF. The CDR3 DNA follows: TGCGCCAGCAGCCAAGGCGCAGGGTCCCTGAACACCGGGGAGCTGTTTTTT.

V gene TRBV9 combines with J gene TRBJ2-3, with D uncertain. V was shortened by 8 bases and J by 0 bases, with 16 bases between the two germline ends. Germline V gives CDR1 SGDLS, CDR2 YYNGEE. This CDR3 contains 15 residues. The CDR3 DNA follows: TGTGCCAGTGAGAATATAATGATTAGCACAGATACGCAGTATTTT. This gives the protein CASENIMISTDTQYF.

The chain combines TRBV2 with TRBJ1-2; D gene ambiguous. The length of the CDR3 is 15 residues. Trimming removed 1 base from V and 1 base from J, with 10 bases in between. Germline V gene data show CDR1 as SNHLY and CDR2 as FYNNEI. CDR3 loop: CASSEGEVFNYGYTF. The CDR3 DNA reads TGTGCCAGCAGTGAAGGGGAGGTATTTAACTATGGCTACACCTTC.

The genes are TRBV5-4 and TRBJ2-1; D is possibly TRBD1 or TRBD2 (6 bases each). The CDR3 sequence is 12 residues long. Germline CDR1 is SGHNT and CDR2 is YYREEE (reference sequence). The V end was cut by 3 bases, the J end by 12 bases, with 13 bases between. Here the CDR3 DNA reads TGTGCCAGCAGCTACCAGGGGCGGGGGCAGTTCTTC. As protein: CASSYQGRGQFF.

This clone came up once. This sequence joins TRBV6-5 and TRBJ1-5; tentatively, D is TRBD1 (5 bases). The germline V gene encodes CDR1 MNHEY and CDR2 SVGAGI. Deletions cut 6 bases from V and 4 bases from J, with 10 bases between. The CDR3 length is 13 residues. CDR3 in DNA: TGTGCCAGCAGATTGACAGAAAATCAGCCCCAGCATTTT. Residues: CASRLTENQPQHF.